The entry below describes one TCR beta chain. Antigen unknown. Each TCR beta cDNA library carried unique molecular identifiers. T cells numbering roughly 1 to 11 million yielded cDNA molecules that totaled around 500,000. In TCRdb, the PCR reads were re-called with MiXCR into one record per CDR3 protein. The sample lists a few hundred thousand distinct CDR3 sequences; less than 40% were seen once. The sample belongs to a study of post-analysis software for immune sequencing data. Across the whole study: The disease courses spanned relapsing-remitting, secondary progressive and progressive-relapsing forms of multiple sclerosis.

The study, taken as a whole, reports: A significant reduction in normalized Chao1 diversity was observed in multiple sclerosis patients versus controls. TRBV segments more frequent in patients than in controls numbered five and included TRBV5-6, TRBV5-1 and TRBV20-1. The authors found that F measure strongly co-clustered same-batch samples.

The CDR3 loop spans 14 amino acids. V was pared by 4 bases and J by 2 bases, with 12 bases between. Germline CDR1 MNHEY, CDR2 SMNVEV (reference sequence). This sequence originates from a girl between 5 and 17 years old with multiple sclerosis. The sequenced sample consisted of blood. The J gene is TRBJ2-7, the V gene TRBV27; a possible D gene is TRBD1 (7 bases). Written as DNA, the CDR3 is TGTGCCAGCAGTTGGGCAGGGGGGCCCTACGAGCAGTACTTC. It codes for CASSWAGGPYEQYF.